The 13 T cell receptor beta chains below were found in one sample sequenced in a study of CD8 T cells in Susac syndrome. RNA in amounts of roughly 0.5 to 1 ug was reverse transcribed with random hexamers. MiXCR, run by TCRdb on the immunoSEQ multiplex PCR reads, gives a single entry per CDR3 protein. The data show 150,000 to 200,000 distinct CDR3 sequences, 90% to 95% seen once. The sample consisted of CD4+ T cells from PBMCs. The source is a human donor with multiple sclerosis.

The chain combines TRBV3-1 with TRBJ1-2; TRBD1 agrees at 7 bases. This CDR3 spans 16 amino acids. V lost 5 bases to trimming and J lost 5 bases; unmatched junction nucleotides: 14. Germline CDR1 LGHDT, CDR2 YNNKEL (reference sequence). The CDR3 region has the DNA TGTGCCAGCAGCAAAGGAGGACAGGCCCAAGGGTATGGCTACACCTTC. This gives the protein CASSKGGQAQGYGYTF.

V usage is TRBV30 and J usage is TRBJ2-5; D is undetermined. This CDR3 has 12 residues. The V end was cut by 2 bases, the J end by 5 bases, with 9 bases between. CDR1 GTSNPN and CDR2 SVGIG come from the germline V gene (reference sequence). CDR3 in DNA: TGTGCCTGGAGTCTCGTGAGGGAGACCCAGTACTTC. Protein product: CAWSLVRETQYF. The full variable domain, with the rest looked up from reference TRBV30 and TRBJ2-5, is SQTIHQWPATLVQPVGSPLSLECTVEGTSNPNLYWYRQAAGRGLQLLFYSVGIGQISSEVPQNLSASRPQDRQFILSSKKLLLSDSGFYLCAWSLVRETQYFGPGTRLLVL.

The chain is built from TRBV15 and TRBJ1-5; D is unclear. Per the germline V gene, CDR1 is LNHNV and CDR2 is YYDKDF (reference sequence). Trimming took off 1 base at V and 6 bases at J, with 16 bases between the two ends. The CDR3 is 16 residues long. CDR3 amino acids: CATSRGGGGMIQPQHF. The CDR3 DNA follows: TGTGCCACCAGCAGAGGAGGTGGAGGGATGATTCAGCCCCAGCATTTT.

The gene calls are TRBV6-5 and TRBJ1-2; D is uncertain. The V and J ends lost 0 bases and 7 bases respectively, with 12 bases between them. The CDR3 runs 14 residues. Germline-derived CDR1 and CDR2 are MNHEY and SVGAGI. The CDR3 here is CASSYSRGLGGYTF. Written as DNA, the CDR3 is TGTGCCAGCAGTTACTCGCGGGGTCTGGGTGGCTACACCTTC.

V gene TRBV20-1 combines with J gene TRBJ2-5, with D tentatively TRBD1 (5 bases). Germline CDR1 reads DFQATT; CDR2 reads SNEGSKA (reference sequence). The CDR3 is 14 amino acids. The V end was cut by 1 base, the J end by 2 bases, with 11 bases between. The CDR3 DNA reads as TGCAGTGCTAGAGCTTGGGGCTTACAAGAGACCCAGTACTTC. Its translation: CSARAWGLQETQYF.

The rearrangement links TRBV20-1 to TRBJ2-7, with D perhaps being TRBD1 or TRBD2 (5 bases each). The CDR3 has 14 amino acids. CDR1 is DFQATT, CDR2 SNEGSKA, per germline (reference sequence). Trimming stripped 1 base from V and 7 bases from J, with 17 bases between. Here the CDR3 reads CSARAGTVPVEQYF. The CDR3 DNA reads TGCAGTGCTAGAGCAGGGACGGTTCCGGTGGAGCAGTACTTC.

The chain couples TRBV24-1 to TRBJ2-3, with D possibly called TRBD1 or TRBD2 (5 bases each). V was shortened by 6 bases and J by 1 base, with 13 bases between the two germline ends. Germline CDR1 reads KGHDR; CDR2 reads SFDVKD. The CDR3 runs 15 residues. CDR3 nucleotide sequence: TGTGCCACCAGTTACGGGACCGGGCGCACAGATACGCAGTATTTT. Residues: CATSYGTGRTDTQYF.

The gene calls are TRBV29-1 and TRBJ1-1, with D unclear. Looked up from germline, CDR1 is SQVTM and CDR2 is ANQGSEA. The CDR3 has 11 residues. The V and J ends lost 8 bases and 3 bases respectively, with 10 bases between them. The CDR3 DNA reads TGCAGCTTTTCCCTATACACTGAAGCTTTCTTT. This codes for CSFSLYTEAFF.

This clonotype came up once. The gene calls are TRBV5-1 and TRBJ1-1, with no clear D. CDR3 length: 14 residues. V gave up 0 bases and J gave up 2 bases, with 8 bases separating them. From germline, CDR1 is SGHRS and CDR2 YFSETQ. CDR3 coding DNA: TGCGCCAGCAGCTTGGCTACCAGTAACACTGAAGCTTTCTTT. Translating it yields CASSLATSNTEAFF. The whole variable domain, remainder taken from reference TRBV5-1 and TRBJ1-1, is KAGVTQTPRYLIKTRGQQVTLSCSPISGHRSVSWYQQTPGQGLQFLFEYFSETQRNKGNFPGRFSGRQFSNSRSEMNVSTLELGDSALYLCASSLATSNTEAFFGQGTRLTVV.

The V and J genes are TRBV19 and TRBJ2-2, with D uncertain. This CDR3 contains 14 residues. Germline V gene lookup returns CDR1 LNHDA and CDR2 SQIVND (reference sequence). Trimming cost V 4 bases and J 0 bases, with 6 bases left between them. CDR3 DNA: TGTGCCAGTAGTAGTAGAGCGAACACCGGGGAGCTGTTTTTT. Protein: CASSSRANTGELFF.

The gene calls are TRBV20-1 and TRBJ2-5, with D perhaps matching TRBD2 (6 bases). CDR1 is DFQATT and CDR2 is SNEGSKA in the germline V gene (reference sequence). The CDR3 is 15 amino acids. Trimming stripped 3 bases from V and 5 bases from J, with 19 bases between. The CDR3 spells CSASLAGRKMETQYF. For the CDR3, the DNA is TGCAGTGCTAGCCTGGCGGGGAGGAAGATGGAGACCCAGTACTTC.

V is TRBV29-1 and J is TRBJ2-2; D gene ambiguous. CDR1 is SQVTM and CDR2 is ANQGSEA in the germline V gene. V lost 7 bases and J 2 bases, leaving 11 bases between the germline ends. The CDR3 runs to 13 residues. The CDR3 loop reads CSGWTANTGELFF. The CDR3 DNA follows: TGCAGCGGCTGGACGGCAAACACCGGGGAGCTGTTTTTT.

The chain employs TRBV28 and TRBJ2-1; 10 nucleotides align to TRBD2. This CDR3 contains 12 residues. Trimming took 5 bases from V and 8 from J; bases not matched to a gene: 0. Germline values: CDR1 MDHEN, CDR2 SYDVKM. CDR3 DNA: TGTGCCAGCAGTCTAGCGGGAGATGAGCAGTTCTTC. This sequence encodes CASSLAGDEQFF.